This T cell receptor beta chain was sequenced for a study of shared clonotypes between healthy human individuals. Sequenced by immunoSEQ multiplex PCR; TCRdb stores in-frame clones only, minus some. The data contain 800,000 to 1,200,000 clones, around three quarters of them singletons. About this clone: The sample holds other DNA sequences that translate to the same CDR3.

The V gene lost 3 bases and the J gene lost 3 bases, with 4 bases spanning the gap. This CDR3 region has 12 residues. Germline CDR1 reads LNHDA; CDR2 reads SQIVND (reference sequence). The receptor was derived from a man aged 18 to 30 in good health. Some clones in this sample may be carry-over from other donors' samples. This sequence joins TRBV19 and TRBJ2-3; D gene unclear. The sequencing sample was made of memory CD4+ T cells from PBMCs. Documented subset: CD45RA-negative fraction. CDR3 region: CASSISTDTQYF. In DNA, the CDR3 is TGTGCCAGTAGTATCAGTACAGATACGCAGTATTTT.